This entry lists 10 T cell receptor beta chains sequenced from one sample in a study of blood T cell repertoires in COVID-19. TCRdb's copy holds only in-frame clones and misses some; the assay was immunoSEQ multiplex PCR. The profile covers 94,000 or so clones, with 88% appearing a single time and roughly 5% taken by the ten largest. The sequenced sample was peripheral blood. All receptors derive from an elderly woman with active COVID-19.

The rearrangement uses TRBV19 and TRBJ2-7, with 10 bases lining up with TRBD1. The CDR3 runs 13 residues. J lost 6 bases, V lost 4 bases, and 3 bases had no gene match. Looked up from germline, CDR1 is LNHDA and CDR2 is SQIVND (reference sequence). CDR3 loop: CASSTGTGVEQYF. The CDR3 region has the DNA TGTGCCAGTAGTACCGGGACAGGGGTCGAGCAGTACTTC.

J is TRBJ1-6 and V is TRBV4-3; 8 bases are shared with TRBD1. The CDR3 is 15 amino acids. Trimming removed 0 bases from V and 10 bases from J; junction bases left unmatched: 5. CDR1 and CDR2 from the germline V gene are LGHNA and YSLEER. The chain's CDR3 is CASSQEVDRASPLHF. The CDR3 DNA is TGCGCCAGCAGCCAAGAAGTGGACAGGGCGTCACCCCTCCACTTT.

This chain links TRBV5-1 with TRBJ1-1; maybe TRBD1 (5 bases). The V and J ends lost 0 bases and 4 bases respectively, with 10 bases between them. Germline V gene data show CDR1 as SGHRS and CDR2 as YFSETQ. The CDR3 spans 14 residues. DNA of the CDR3: TGCGCCAGCAGCTTGGTAGGGGTGAGCACTGAAGCTTTCTTT. Translated: CASSLVGVSTEAFF.

The chain combines TRBV2 with TRBJ2-7, with 11 bases fitting TRBD2. The CDR3 has 17 amino acids. The V and J ends lost 3 bases and 6 bases, in that order; junction bases with no gene match: 13. CDR1 is SNHLY and CDR2 is FYNNEI in the germline V gene. CDR3 residues: CASSERTSGRGAGEQYF. CDR3 nucleotides: TGTGCCAGCAGTGAGCGGACTAGCGGGCGAGGGGCGGGCGAGCAGTACTTC.

CDR3 sequence: CASSVEGWTGSEQYF. The CDR3 DNA follows: TGTGCCAGCAGCGTAGAAGGTTGGACAGGGAGCGAGCAGTACTTC. V gene TRBV9 combines with J gene TRBJ2-7, with TRBD1 matching over 8 bases. V lost 0 bases to trimming and J lost 6 bases; unmatched junction nucleotides: 8. Germline values: CDR1 SGDLS, CDR2 YYNGEE. CDR3 length: 15 residues.

CDR3 residues: CASRPGVSGQPQHF. In DNA, the CDR3 is TGTGCCAGCAGACCAGGGGTTTCAGGTCAGCCCCAGCATTTT. This chain uses TRBV6-5 with TRBJ1-5; possible D gene TRBD1, 6 bases. Trimming cost V 6 bases and J 6 bases, with 15 bases left between them. The length of the CDR3 is 14 residues. Germline V gene lookup returns CDR1 MNHEY and CDR2 SVGAGI.

The J gene is TRBJ1-2, the V gene TRBV6-1, with 7 bases fitting TRBD1. CDR3 size: 15 residues. V shed 0 bases and J 4 bases; nucleotides not matched to a gene: 5. Germline CDR1 MNHNS, CDR2 SASEGT. The CDR3 DNA follows: TGTGCCAGCAGTGAAGCGCTAGGACAGGCCTATGGCTACACCTTC. As protein: CASSEALGQAYGYTF.

This chain links TRBV5-1 with TRBJ2-2; unclear D gene. The CDR3 spans 13 residues. Germline CDR1 reads SGHRS; CDR2 reads YFSETQ. The ends were cut back, 0 bases at V and 3 bases at J, with 3 bases in the middle. The CDR3: CASSLADTGELFF. In DNA, the CDR3 is TGCGCCAGCAGCTTGGCTGACACCGGGGAGCTGTTTTTT.

The rearrangement links TRBV20-1 to TRBJ2-1, with 7 nucleotides matching TRBD2. The CDR3 totals 16 residues. The J segment lost 0 bases and the V segment lost 3 bases, leaving 8 bases of the junction unmatched. CDR1 is DFQATT and CDR2 is SNEGSKA in the germline V gene (reference sequence). In DNA form, the CDR3 reads TGCAGTGCTAGTTCGAGCGGGGCCAGCTCCTACAATGAGCAGTTCTTC. Its protein product is CSASSSGASSYNEQFF.

This rearrangement joins TRBV7-8 to TRBJ1-5, with D perhaps TRBD1 (6 bases). The CDR3 contains 15 residues. Deletions cut 5 bases from V and 5 bases from J, with 16 bases between. Germline CDR1 SGHVS, CDR2 FQNEAQ. The CDR3 nucleotides read TGTGCCAGCAGCCGCGGCAGGGGTGCGGATCAGCCCCAGCATTTT. Translating gives CASSRGRGADQPQHF.